A selection of T cell receptor beta chains follows, all from one sample in a study of cytomegalovirus exposure and HLA in healthy donors. Measured with immunoSEQ multiplex PCR; TCRdb has only the in-frame clones, and not every one. The sample shows 100,000 to 150,000 clones, approximately 94% of them seen only once. Sequenced sample: PBMCs. All receptors come from a man in his late teens or twenties in good health and CMV-seronegative. Each CDR3 is given without its conserved first and last residue. The order of the fields is CDR3 protein, V gene.

CDR3aa: SVEGDTNTEAF
v_gene: TRBV29-1

CDR3aa: ASRTSLGGNTEAF
v_gene: TRBV28

CDR3aa: ASSSGQTNTGELF
v_gene: TRBV7-3

CDR3aa: ASSTPETGNEKLF
v_gene: TRBV28

CDR3aa: ASSEQGGANTIY
v_gene: TRBV10-2

CDR3aa: ASSFGQLNEQF
v_gene: TRBV28

CDR3aa: ASSSFYGYT
v_gene: TRBV6-5

CDR3aa: ASSLAGRTANQPQH
v_gene: TRBV5-6

CDR3aa: ASSQALNRDRGRAF
v_gene: TRBV4-1

CDR3aa: ASRSQGARTEAF
v_gene: TRBV19

CDR3aa: ASSERLAGETQY
v_gene: TRBV2

CDR3aa: ASSLVHTDYEQY
v_gene: TRBV5-6

CDR3aa: ASSVATGEYYNEQF
v_gene: TRBV9

CDR3aa: ASRGPGSYGYT
v_gene: TRBV6-5

CDR3aa: ATRDRAGTDTQY
v_gene: TRBV19

CDR3aa: AWSARLDMNTEAF
v_gene: TRBV30

CDR3aa: ASSPGTVSNQPQH
v_gene: TRBV7-8

CDR3aa: ASSQDRLNGDEQF
v_gene: TRBV5-4

CDR3aa: ASSLWLASEQY
v_gene: TRBV7-3

CDR3aa: ASSLYSGNTEAF
v_gene: TRBV7-9

CDR3aa: ASSFTAGSNQPQH
v_gene: TRBV28

CDR3aa: ASSKAASGRPHEQF
v_gene: TRBV7-9

CDR3aa: ASSQLTAATNEKLF
v_gene: TRBV4-3

CDR3aa: ASSFFQGGTEAF
v_gene: TRBV28

CDR3aa: ASSFPREPGELF
v_gene: TRBV11-3

CDR3aa: ASNMGTRNEQF
v_gene: TRBV19

CDR3aa: ASSLANEQF
v_gene: TRBV5-4

CDR3aa: ASSARGGSSEQY
v_gene: TRBV6-1

CDR3aa: ASSLGRGNYGYT
v_gene: TRBV5-6

CDR3aa: ASSPGTGIEAF
v_gene: TRBV18

CDR3aa: ASSFGQGGTYEQY
v_gene: TRBV27

CDR3aa: ASSLGRQGARTEAF
v_gene: TRBV5-8

CDR3aa: ATSRDQDTRV
v_gene: TRBV15

CDR3aa: ASSEYRGRLETQY
v_gene: TRBV6-1

CDR3aa: ASSYSTAEAF
v_gene: TRBV6-5

CDR3aa: ASSTGDRVRETQY
v_gene: TRBV6-6

CDR3aa: ASSSPKSLYGYT
v_gene: TRBV28

CDR3aa: ASSLGTGGRQPQH
v_gene: TRBV7-2

CDR3aa: ASSDGYRGNTEAF
v_gene: TRBV6-1

CDR3aa: ASSLVGQYEQY
v_gene: TRBV7-2

CDR3aa: ASSLARTSGLGTQY
v_gene: TRBV7-8

CDR3aa: ASGLVAQGPPGELF
v_gene: TRBV12-5

CDR3aa: ASSGTSNTNEKLF
v_gene: TRBV6-5

CDR3aa: ASSQFSWDIQETQY
v_gene: TRBV16

CDR3aa: SADEGGKTQY
v_gene: TRBV29-1

CDR3aa: ASSPTGVFSNQPQH
v_gene: TRBV7-2

CDR3aa: ASSKTTGTGTYEQY
v_gene: TRBV13

CDR3aa: ASGAGTGSSGANVLT
v_gene: TRBV13

CDR3aa: ASSQGLLNTEAF
v_gene: TRBV4-1

CDR3aa: ASSLQGLAVSYEQY
v_gene: TRBV4-3

CDR3aa: ASSQGESSYNEQF
v_gene: TRBV11-2

CDR3aa: ASSRTPGYEQY
v_gene: TRBV6-5

CDR3aa: ASSRRLGAQSYYEQY
v_gene: TRBV14

CDR3aa: ASSIDRGSNEQF
v_gene: TRBV19